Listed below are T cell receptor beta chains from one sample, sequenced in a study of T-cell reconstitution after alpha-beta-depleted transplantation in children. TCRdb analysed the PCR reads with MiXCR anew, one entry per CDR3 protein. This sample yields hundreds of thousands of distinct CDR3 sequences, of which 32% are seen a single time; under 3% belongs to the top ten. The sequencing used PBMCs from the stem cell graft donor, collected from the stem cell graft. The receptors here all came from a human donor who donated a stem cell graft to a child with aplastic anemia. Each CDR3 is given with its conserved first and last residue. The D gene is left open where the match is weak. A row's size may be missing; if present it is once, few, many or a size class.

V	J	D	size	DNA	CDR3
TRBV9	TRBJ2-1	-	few	TGTGCCAGCAGCGTAGACCGGAACAATGAGCAGTTCTTC	CASSVDRNNEQFF
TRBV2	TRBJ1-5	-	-	TGTGCCAGCAGTGAAGCGACGAGGGTTATGAGCAATCAGCCCCAGCATTTT	CASSEATRVMSNQPQHF
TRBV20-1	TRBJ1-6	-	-	TGCAGTGCTAGAATCGGGGGCTCCTATAATTCACCCCTCCACTTT	CSARIGGSYNSPLHF
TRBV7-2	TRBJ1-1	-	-	TGTGCCAGCATCACCCGGGGGGGCCACACTGAAGCTTTCTTT	CASITRGGHTEAFF
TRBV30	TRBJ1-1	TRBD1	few	TGTGCCCGGATGACAGGGGACACTGAAGCTTTCTTT	CARMTGDTEAFF
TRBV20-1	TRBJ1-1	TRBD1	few	TGCAGTGCTAGCCCTAACAGGGGCGTGGGCACTGAAGCTTTCTTT	CSASPNRGVGTEAFF
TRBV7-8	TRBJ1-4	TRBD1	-	TGTGCCAGCAGCTTACTTCGACAGGGCCAGGGTAATGAAAAACTGTTTTTT	CASSLLRQGQGNEKLFF
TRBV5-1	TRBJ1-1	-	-	TGCGCCAGCAGCTTCACCGGGTGGGGGGGAACTGAAGCTTTCTTT	CASSFTGWGGTEAFF
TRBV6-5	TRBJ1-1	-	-	TGTGCCAGCAGTTACTCGGGGGTTATGAACACTGAAGCTTTCTTT	CASSYSGVMNTEAFF
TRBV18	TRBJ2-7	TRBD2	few	TGTGCCAGCTCACCTGGTGTGGGAGGGAGCGAGCAGTACTTC	CASSPGVGGSEQYF
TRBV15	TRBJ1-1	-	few	TGTGCCACCAGCAGAGACCCCTATGGTAACACTGAAGCTTTCTTT	CATSRDPYGNTEAFF
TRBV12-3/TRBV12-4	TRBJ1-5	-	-	TGTGCCAGCAGTCCTTCTCTCTTGGGCCTCGGTCAGCCCCAGCATTTT	CASSPSLLGLGQPQHF
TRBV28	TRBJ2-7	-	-	TGTGCCAGCGTTCGAGGGGGGGGATACGAGCAGTACTTC	CASVRGGGYEQYF
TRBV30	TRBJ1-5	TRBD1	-	TGTGCCTGGAGCGCCGGGACAGCGAATCAGCCCCAGCATTTT	CAWSAGTANQPQHF
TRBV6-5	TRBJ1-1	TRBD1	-	TGTGCCAGCAGTTACGGGACAGGGGGCTTGAACACTGAAGCTTTCTTT	CASSYGTGGLNTEAFF
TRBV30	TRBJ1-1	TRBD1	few	TGTGCCTGGAGTTTTGACAGGGGAGGCACTGAAGCTTTCTTT	CAWSFDRGGTEAFF
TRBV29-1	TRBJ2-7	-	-	TGCAGCGTTACACCGACGGGGGCGGGCGAGCAGTACTTC	CSVTPTGAGEQYF
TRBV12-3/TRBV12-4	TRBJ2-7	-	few	TGTGCCAGCAGAGTGTCGACAGGCTCCAATAACGAGCAGTACTTC	CASRVSTGSNNEQYF
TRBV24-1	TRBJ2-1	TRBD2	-	TGTGCCACCAGTGAGACCTTCGGGGGGGCCAATGAGCAGTTCTTC	CATSETFGGANEQFF
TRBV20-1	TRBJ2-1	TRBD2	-	TGCAGTGCTAGAGTTGCGGGAGTCATCTATGAGCAGTTCTTC	CSARVAGVIYEQFF
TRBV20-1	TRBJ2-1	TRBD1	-	TGCAGTGCCAGGGGGCTACGCGGACTCCCCACGGATGAGCAGTTCTTC	CSARGLRGLPTDEQFF
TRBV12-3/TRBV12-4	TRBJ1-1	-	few	TGTGCCAGCAGTTCCCGACCGGGGACGGAAGCTTTCTTT	CASSSRPGTEAFF